This T cell receptor (beta chain) was sequenced in a study of PD-1 blockade in classical Hodgkin lymphoma. About the study: Patients were administered nivolumab (3 mg/kg intravenously) every 2 weeks.

Every patient had relapsed following autologous stem cell transplantation, and cohorts differed in brentuximab vedotin exposure. Purified CD4+ T cells were obtained from thawed PBMCs through magnetic negative selection. Study-wide results and limits: Complete responders' baseline diversity resembled that of newly diagnosed patients. TCR diversity in CD4+, not CD8+, cells rose significantly by C4D1.

A remark on this clone: Antigen: not known.

Sequenced by immunoSEQ multiplex PCR; TCRdb stores in-frame clones only, minus some. The repertoire holds about 13,000 clones, with 90% as singletons. This receptor was obtained from a human donor with classical Hodgkin lymphoma. The material was CD4+ T cells from blood, obtained at baseline.

The CDR3, as DNA: TGCAGCGTTTCCGGGACAGGCGGATTTAACTATGGCTACACCTTC. It translates to CSVSGTGGFNYGYTF. This chain uses TRBV29-1 with TRBJ1-2; 8 nucleotides align to TRBD1. The germline V gene encodes CDR1 SQVTM and CDR2 ANQGSEA. J gave up 1 base and V 5 bases, and 9 bases lay outside the gene matches. The CDR3 is made up of 15 amino acids.